Detailed here is one T cell receptor beta chain. Its matching antigen is unknown. The sample originates from a study of shared clonotypes between healthy human individuals. Here immunoSEQ multiplex PCR was the method, and the copy in TCRdb shows in-frame clones only, minus some. The profile shows a few hundred thousand clones, almost 97% of them singletons. This CDR3 is built from 14 residues. Germline CDR1 and CDR2: SNHLY and FYNNEI. V was trimmed by 7 bases and J by 6 bases, leaving 15 bases between them. Study-wide points: It was the non-shared clonotypes that had lower generation probabilities than clonotypes shared by all four donors.

The chain employs TRBV2 and TRBJ2-2; D gene uncertain. The TCR originated in a woman under 40 in good health. Source material: naive CD4+ T cells sorted from blood. The subset: CD45RA+ positively selected. CDR3 coding DNA: TGTGCCAGCACGGCAGGCAGTTTCGCCGGGGAGCTGTTTTTT. It codes for CASTAGSFAGELFF.